Sequencing of this T cell receptor (beta chain) was carried out in a study of CD8 T cells in ankylosing spondylitis. This CDR3 is 13 amino acids long. CDR1 SQVTM and CDR2 ANQGSEA come from the germline V gene. V lost 5 bases to trimming and J lost 4 bases, with 12 bases between them. This clonotype has ten or more counts. TCRdb fed the 5' RACE reads into MiXCR, producing one record per CDR3 protein. The sample contains 130,000 or so distinct CDR3 sequences, more than 6.5% of which appear only once. The chain is built from TRBV29-1 and TRBJ1-5; D is possibly TRBD1 (5 bases). The receptor was derived from a male donor with ankylosing spondylitis or in good health (not recorded which). The sample consisted of blood, either unsorted or a sorted T cell fraction (not recorded which). The CDR3 DNA reads TGCAGCGTTCAGGCCAGGGTAAATCAGCCCCAGCATTTT. Its translation: CSVQARVNQPQHF.